Presented here are 12 T cell receptor beta chains from one specimen sequenced in a study of T cell responses to AZD1222 COVID-19 vaccine. Sequencing used immunoSEQ multiplex PCR; TCRdb keeps in-frame clones, though not all of them. The sample has 130,000 or so clones; 92% are singletons. The sample in question was peripheral blood, obtained on day 0 of AZD1222 vaccination. Source of these receptors: an adult in good health.

The chain has TRBV10-1 and TRBJ2-1; tentatively, D is TRBD1 or TRBD2 (6 bases each). Per germline, CDR1 WNHNN and CDR2 SYGVQD (reference sequence). The CDR3 covers 14 residues. The V and J ends lost 7 bases and 3 bases respectively, with 13 bases between them. CDR3 region: CASTAGGGYNEQFF. DNA of the CDR3: TGCGCCAGCACGGCAGGAGGGGGCTACAATGAGCAGTTCTTC.

V usage is TRBV5-1 and J usage is TRBJ2-1, with D unclear. V lost 6 bases, J lost 0 bases, and 7 bases lay in between. This CDR3 spans 13 amino acids. CDR1 and CDR2 (germline): SGHRS, YFSETQ. The CDR3 DNA reads as TGCGCCAGCAAGTCTTCCTCCTACAATGAGCAGTTCTTC. This encodes CASKSSSYNEQFF.

This clone was counted a single time. The chain carries TRBV19 and TRBJ2-2; unclear D gene. This CDR3 comprises 15 residues. Trimming took off 4 bases at V and 2 bases at J, with 11 bases between the two ends. Germline CDR1 and CDR2: LNHDA and SQIVND (reference sequence). CDR3 DNA sequence: TGTGCCAGTAGTACATCAGGTCCTAACACCGGGGAGCTGTTTTTT. This codes for CASSTSGPNTGELFF.

The chain joins TRBV5-1 to TRBJ1-2; a weak D match, TRBD1 (5 bases). This CDR3 has 13 amino acids. Germline CDR1 reads SGHRS; CDR2 reads YFSETQ. V was trimmed by 0 bases and J by 8 bases, leaving 11 bases between them. In nucleotides, the CDR3 is TGCGCCAGCAGCTTGGGAGGGGTTGGAGGCTACACCTTC. It specifies CASSLGGVGGYTF.

This chain uses TRBV6-5 with TRBJ2-5; no clear D. The CDR3 is made up of 16 amino acids. Germline V gene data show CDR1 as MNHEY and CDR2 as SVGAGI. Trimming cost V 0 bases and J 0 bases, with 11 bases left between them. Written as DNA, the CDR3 is TGTGCCAGCAGTTACTCGATTCGGTCAAACCAAGAGACCCAGTACTTC. It is translated as CASSYSIRSNQETQYF.

The genes are TRBV19 and TRBJ1-1; 7 positions match TRBD1. The CDR3 totals 14 residues. Germline lookup yields CDR1 LNHDA and CDR2 SQIVND (reference sequence). Losses at the gene ends were 7 bases for V and 5 bases for J; bases not matched to a gene: 10. This CDR3 is CASTRGTVRTEAFF. The CDR3 DNA follows: TGTGCCAGTACCCGAGGGACAGTGAGGACTGAAGCTTTCTTT.

The chain joins TRBV6-5 to TRBJ1-4; 10 nucleotides match TRBD1. Germline-derived CDR1 and CDR2 are MNHEY and SVGAGI. The CDR3 totals 14 residues. J was trimmed by 7 bases and V by 7 bases; bases with no gene match: 6. DNA of the CDR3: TGTGCCAGCAAGACCGGGACAGGGGTTGAAAAACTGTTTTTT. It yields the protein CASKTGTGVEKLFF.

The chain couples TRBV19 to TRBJ1-2, with a weak D call TRBD1 (5 bases). V lost 7 bases and J 5 bases, leaving 11 bases between the germline ends. The germline gives CDR1 LNHDA, CDR2 SQIVND (reference sequence). The CDR3 consists of 12 residues. CDR3 in amino acids: CASTTGDYGYTF. The CDR3 nucleotides read TGTGCCAGTACAACAGGAGATTATGGCTACACCTTC.

The V gene is TRBV30, the J gene TRBJ2-3, with 9 bases matching TRBD2. The J segment lost 5 bases and the V segment lost 1 base, leaving 1 base of the junction unmatched. Per the germline V gene, CDR1 is GTSNPN and CDR2 is SVGIG (reference sequence). The CDR3 is made up of 13 amino acids. In DNA form, the CDR3 reads TGTGCCTGGAGTGGCGGGGGGGGAGATACGCAGTATTTT. This translates into CAWSGGGGDTQYF. The whole variable domain, remainder taken from reference TRBV30 and TRBJ2-3, is SQTIHQWPATLVQPVGSPLSLECTVEGTSNPNLYWYRQAAGRGLQLLFYSVGIGQISSEVPQNLSASRPQDRQFILSSKKLLLSDSGFYLCAWSGGGGDTQYFGPGTRLTVL.

This clone was found a few times. In DNA form, the CDR3 reads TGCAGCGTTGGTAGCGCCACTGAAGCTTTCTTT. Its translation: CSVGSATEAFF. J is TRBJ1-1 and V is TRBV29-1; D gene unclear. Trimming removed 4 bases from V and 4 bases from J, with 7 bases in between. This CDR3 is 11 amino acids long. Germline CDR1 SQVTM, CDR2 ANQGSEA.

V gene TRBV3-1 (or the pseudogene TRBV3-2) combines with J gene TRBJ2-7; 8 bases match TRBD2. This CDR3 has 19 amino acids. The V segment lost 0 bases and the J segment 2 bases; nucleotides outside the gene matches: 15. Germline values: CDR1 LGHDT, CDR2 YNNKEL (reference sequence). The CDR3 coding sequence is TGTGCCAGCAGCCAAGACCCCGGGGAGATGAGGCGGGGGGCCTACGAGCAGTACTTC. Translation gives CASSQDPGEMRRGAYEQYF.

The V and J genes are TRBV2 and TRBJ2-7; D not certain. Trimming stripped 10 bases from V and 0 bases from J, with 7 bases between. CDR1 is SNHLY, CDR2 FYNNEI, per germline. The CDR3 totals 11 residues. The chain's CDR3 is CAKRSSYEQYF. As DNA, the CDR3 is TGTGCCAAGAGGAGCTCCTACGAGCAGTACTTC. Drawing the rest from reference TRBV2 and TRBJ2-7, the complete variable domain is EPEVTQTPSHQVTQMGQEVILRCVPISNHLYFYWYRQILGQKVEFLVSFYNNEISEKSEIFDDQFSVERPDGSNFTLKIRSTKLEDSAMYFCAKRSSYEQYFGPGTRLTVT.